This T cell receptor (beta chain) comes out of a study of beta chain features in type 1 diabetes. Sequencing targeted expressed TCRB transcripts, as all isolated RNA had been reverse transcribed. The protocol was immunoSEQ multiplex PCR, while the TCRdb copy is restricted to in-frame clones and leaves out a portion. Of about 140,000 clones listed, approximately 9.8% are singletons. On this clone itself: Its antigen remains unidentified.

Findings and limits, study-wide: There was a possibility that cDNA sequencing over-represented cells with high TCR expression.

The CDR3 has 14 amino acids. Trimming removed 4 bases from V and 0 bases from J, with 7 bases in between. CDR1 SGHKS and CDR2 YYEKEE come from the germline V gene (reference sequence). Sequencing input: central memory CD4+ T cells from blood. The sequence was obtained from a woman in her thirties or forties in good health. The chain couples TRBV5-5 to TRBJ2-2; D remains unclear. The CDR3 region has the DNA TGTGCCAGCAGCACAATGTCGAACACCGGGGAGCTGTTTTTT. This sequence encodes CASSTMSNTGELFF.